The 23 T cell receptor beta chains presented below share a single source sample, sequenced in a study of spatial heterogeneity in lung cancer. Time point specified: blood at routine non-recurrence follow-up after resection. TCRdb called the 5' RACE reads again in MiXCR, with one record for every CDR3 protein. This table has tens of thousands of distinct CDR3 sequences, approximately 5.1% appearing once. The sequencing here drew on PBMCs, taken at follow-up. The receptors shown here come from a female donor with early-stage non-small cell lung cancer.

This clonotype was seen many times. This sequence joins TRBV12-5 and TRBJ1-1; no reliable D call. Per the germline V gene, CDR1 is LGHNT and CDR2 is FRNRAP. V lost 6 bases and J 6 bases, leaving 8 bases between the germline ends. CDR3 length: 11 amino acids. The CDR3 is CASGPGPEAFF. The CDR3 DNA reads TGTGCTAGTGGCCCCGGACCTGAAGCTTTCTTT. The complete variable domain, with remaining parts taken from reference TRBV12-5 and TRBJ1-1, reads DARVTQTPRHKVTEMGQEVTMRCQPILGHNTVFWYRQTMMQGLELLAYFRNRAPLDDSGMPKDRFSAEMPDATLATLKIQPSEPRDSAVYFCASGPGPEAFFGQGTRLTVV.

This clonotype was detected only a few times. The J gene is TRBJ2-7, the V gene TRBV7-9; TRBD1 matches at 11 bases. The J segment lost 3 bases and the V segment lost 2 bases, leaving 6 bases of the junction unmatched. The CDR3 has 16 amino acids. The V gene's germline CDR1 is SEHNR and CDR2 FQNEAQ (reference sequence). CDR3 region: CASSLPRDRGIYEQYF. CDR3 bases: TGTGCCAGCAGCTTACCCCGGGACAGGGGGATCTACGAGCAGTACTTC.

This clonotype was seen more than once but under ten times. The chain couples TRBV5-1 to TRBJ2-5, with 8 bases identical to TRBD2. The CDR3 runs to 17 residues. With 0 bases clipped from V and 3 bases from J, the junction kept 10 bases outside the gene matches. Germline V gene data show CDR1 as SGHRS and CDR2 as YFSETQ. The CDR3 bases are TGCGCCAGCAGCTTGGGACTAGCGTACGGGGGAAAAGAGACCCAGTACTTC. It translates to CASSLGLAYGGKETQYF.

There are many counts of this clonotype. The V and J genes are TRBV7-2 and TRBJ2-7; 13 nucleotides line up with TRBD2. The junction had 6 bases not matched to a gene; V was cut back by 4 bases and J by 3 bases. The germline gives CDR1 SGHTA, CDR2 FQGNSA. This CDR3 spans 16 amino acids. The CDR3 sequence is CASSSSRLAGGYEQYF. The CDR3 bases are TGTGCCAGCAGCTCATCTAGACTAGCGGGAGGCTACGAGCAGTACTTC.

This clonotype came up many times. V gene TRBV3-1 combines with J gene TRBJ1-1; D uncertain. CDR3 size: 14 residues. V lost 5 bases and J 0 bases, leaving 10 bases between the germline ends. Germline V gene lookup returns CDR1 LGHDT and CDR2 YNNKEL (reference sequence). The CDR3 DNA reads TGTGCCAGCAGCTTTGGACTCTTGAACACTGAAGCTTTCTTT. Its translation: CASSFGLLNTEAFF.

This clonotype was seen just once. The CDR3 sequence: CASNPGQGNSYEQYF. CDR3 in DNA: TGTGCCAGCAACCCGGGACAGGGGAATTCCTACGAGCAGTACTTC. J is TRBJ2-7 and V is TRBV3-1; the match to TRBD1 covers 10 bases. The trim removed 7 bases at V and 1 base at J, leaving 7 bases unmatched. Looked up from germline, CDR1 is LGHDT and CDR2 is YNNKEL (reference sequence). This CDR3 has 15 amino acids.

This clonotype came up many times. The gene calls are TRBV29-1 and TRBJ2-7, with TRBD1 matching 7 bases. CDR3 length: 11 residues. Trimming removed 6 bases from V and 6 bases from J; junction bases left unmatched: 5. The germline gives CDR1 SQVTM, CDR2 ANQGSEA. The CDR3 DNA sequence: TGCAGCGTGGCGACAGGGAGCGAGCAGTACTTC. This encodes CSVATGSEQYF.

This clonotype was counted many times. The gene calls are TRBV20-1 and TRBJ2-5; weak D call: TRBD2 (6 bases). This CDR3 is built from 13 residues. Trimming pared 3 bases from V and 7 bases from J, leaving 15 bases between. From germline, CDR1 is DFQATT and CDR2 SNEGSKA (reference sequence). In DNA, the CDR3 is TGCAGTGCTAGGGCCCCTAGCGAAGGGACCCAGTACTTC. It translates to CSARAPSEGTQYF.

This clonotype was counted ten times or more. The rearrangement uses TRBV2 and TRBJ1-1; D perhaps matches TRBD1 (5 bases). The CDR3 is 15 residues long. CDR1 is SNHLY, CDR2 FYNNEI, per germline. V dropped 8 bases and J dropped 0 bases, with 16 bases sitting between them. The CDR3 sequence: CASGAGLGVNTEAFF. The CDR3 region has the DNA TGTGCCAGCGGGGCAGGTCTCGGAGTGAACACTGAAGCTTTCTTT.

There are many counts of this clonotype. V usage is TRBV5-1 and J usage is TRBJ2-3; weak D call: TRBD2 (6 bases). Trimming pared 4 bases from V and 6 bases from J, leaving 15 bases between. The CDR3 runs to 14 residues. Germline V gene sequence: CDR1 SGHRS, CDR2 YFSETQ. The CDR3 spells CASSPAGTGDTQYF. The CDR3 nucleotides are TGCGCCAGCAGCCCCGCGGGGACCGGGGATACGCAGTATTTT.

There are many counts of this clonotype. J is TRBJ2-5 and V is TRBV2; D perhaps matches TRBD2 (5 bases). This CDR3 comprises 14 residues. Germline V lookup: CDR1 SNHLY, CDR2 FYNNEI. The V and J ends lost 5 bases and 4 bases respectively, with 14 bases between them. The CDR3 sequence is CASSWGEGPETQYF. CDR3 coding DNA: TGTGCCAGCAGTTGGGGAGAAGGTCCAGAGACCCAGTACTTC.

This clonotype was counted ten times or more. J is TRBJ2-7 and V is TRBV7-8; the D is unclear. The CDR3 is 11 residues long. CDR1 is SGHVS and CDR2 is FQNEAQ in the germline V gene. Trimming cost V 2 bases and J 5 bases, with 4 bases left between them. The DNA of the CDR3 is TGTGCCAGCAGCTTATTTAACGAGCAGTACTTC. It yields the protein CASSLFNEQYF. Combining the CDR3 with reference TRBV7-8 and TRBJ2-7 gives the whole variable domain GAGVSQSPRYKVAKRGQDVALRCDPISGHVSLFWYQQALGQGPEFLTYFQNEAQLDKSGLPSDRFFAERPEGSVSTLKIQRTQQEDSAVYLCASSLFNEQYFGPGTRLTVT.

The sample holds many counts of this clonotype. CDR3 in amino acids: CASSQVGSYNEQFF. The CDR3 DNA reads as TGTGCCAGCAGCCAAGTGGGTTCCTACAATGAGCAGTTCTTC. The V gene is TRBV14, the J gene TRBJ2-1; D is undetermined. This CDR3 is 14 amino acids long. Germline V gene lookup returns CDR1 SGHDN and CDR2 FVKESK. Deletions cut 1 base from V and 1 base from J, with 5 bases between.

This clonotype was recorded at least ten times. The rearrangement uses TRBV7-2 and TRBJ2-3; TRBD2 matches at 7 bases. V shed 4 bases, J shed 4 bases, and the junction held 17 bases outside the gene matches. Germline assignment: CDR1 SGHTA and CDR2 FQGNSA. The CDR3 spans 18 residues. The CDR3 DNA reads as TGTGCCAGCAGCTCGTACTTAATTCGGGAGACTAGCTCAGATACGCAGTATTTT. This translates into CASSSYLIRETSSDTQYF.

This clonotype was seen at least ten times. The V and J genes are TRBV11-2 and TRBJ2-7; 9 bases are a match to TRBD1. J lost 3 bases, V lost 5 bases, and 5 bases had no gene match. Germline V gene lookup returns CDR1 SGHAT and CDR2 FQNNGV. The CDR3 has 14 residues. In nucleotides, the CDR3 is TGTGCCAGCAGCCCATCGGGACAGGGCTACGAGCAGTACTTC. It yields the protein CASSPSGQGYEQYF. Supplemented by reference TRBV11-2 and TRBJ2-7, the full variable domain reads EAGVAQSPRYKIIEKRQSVAFWCNPISGHATLYWYQQILGQGPKLLIQFQNNGVVDDSQLPKDRFSAERLKGVDSTLKIQPAKLEDSAVYLCASSPSGQGYEQYFGPGTRLTVT.

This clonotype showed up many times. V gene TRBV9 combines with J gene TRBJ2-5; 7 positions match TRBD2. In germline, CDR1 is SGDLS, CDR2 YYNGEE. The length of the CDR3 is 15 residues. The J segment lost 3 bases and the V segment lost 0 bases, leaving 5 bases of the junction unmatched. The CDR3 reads CASSVGAGIEETQYF. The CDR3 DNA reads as TGTGCCAGCAGCGTAGGAGCGGGAATCGAAGAGACCCAGTACTTC.

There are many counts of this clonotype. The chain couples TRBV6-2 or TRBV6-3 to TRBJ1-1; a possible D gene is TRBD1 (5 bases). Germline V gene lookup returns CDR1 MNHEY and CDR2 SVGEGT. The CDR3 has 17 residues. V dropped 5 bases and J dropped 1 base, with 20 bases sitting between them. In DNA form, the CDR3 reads TGTGCCAGCAGTCCTCTTCCCGGGAGGGGCAGGAACACTGAAGCTTTCTTT. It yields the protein CASSPLPGRGRNTEAFF.

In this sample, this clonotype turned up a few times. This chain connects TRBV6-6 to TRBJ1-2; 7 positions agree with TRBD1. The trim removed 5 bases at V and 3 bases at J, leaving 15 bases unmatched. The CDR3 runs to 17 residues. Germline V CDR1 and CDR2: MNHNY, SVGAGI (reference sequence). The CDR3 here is CASSKWDSPGGDYGYTF. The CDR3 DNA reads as TGTGCCAGCAGTAAGTGGGACAGTCCCGGCGGAGACTATGGCTACACCTTC.

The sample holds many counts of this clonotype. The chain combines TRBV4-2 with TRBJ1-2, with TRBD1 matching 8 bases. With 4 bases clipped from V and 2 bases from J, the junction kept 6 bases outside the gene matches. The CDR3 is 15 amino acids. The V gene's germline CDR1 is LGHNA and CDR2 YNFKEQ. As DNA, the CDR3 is TGTGCCAGCAGCCCAGACCGGGACAGGAACTATGGCTACACCTTC. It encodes CASSPDRDRNYGYTF.

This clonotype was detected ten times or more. The DNA of the CDR3 is TGTGCCAGCAGCCCCGACACTGATCAGCCCCAGCATTTT. It specifies CASSPDTDQPQHF. The chain is built from TRBV3-1 and TRBJ1-5; D is unresolved. The CDR3 is 13 amino acids. The germline CDR1 and CDR2 sequences are LGHDT and YNNKEL (reference sequence). The germline V and J ends were trimmed by 4 bases and 5 bases, with 9 bases remaining between them. Filled out from reference TRBV3-1 and TRBJ1-5, the complete variable domain reads DTAVSQTPKYLVTQMGNDKSIKCEQNLGHDTMYWYKQDSKKFLKIMFSYNNKELIINETVPNRFSPKSPDKAHLNLHINSLELGDSAVYFCASSPDTDQPQHFGDGTRLSIL.

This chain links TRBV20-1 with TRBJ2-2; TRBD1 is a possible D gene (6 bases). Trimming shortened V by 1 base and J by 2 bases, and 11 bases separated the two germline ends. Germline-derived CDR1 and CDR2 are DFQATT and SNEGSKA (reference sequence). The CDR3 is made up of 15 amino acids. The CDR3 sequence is CSARVQGINTGELFF. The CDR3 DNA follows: TGCAGTGCTAGAGTGCAGGGGATTAACACCGGGGAGCTGTTTTTT.

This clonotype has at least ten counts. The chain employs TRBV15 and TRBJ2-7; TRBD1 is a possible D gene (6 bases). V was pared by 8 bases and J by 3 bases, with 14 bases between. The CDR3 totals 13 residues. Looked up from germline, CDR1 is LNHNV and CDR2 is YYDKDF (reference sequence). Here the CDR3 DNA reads TGTGCCACCTCGCAGGGGATAGACTACGAGCAGTACTTC. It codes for CATSQGIDYEQYF.

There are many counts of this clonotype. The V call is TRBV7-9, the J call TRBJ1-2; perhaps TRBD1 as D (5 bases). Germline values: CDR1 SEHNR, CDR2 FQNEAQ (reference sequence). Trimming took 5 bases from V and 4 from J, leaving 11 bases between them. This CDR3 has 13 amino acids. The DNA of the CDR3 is TGTGCCAGCAGCGGGACCTCCCTCTATGGCTACACCTTC. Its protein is CASSGTSLYGYTF.